The 7 T cell receptor beta chains reported below all come from one sample, sequenced in a study of T cell repertoires in cytomegalovirus infection. What these receptors recognize is not known. TCRdb processed the reads anew with MiXCR; each CDR3 protein has one entry. The data show about 920,000 distinct CDR3 sequences, roughly 30% seen once. The source material was cultured CD8+ T cells from PBMCs, sampled from culture after CMV antigen stimulation. Receptors originate from a human donor in good health (CMV status not recorded). Some clones in this sample may be carry-over from other donors' samples.

This clonotype was seen only a few times. For the CDR3, the DNA is TGTGCCAGCAGTTCGCCTCTCACCTTC. Translation gives CASSSPLTF. V is TRBV6-2 or TRBV6-3 and J is TRBJ1-2; D is ambiguous. V lost 4 bases and J 13 bases, leaving 7 bases between the germline ends. Germline values: CDR1 MNHEY, CDR2 SVGEGT. The CDR3 extends over 9 amino acids.

The genes are TRBV12-3 or TRBV12-4 and TRBJ2-3; D gene unclear. Trimming shortened V by 0 bases and J by 4 bases, and 8 bases separated the two germline ends. The length of the CDR3 is 14 residues. CDR3 coding DNA: TGTGCCAGCAGTTTAGCGCTCCAGGCAGATACGCAGTATTTT. Residues: CASSLALQADTQYF.

The rearrangement links TRBV4-1 to TRBJ1-2, with D possibly being TRBD1 (6 bases). V lost 7 bases and J lost 8, with 20 bases in between. From germline, CDR1 is MGHRA and CDR2 YSYEKL. The CDR3 runs 14 residues. Here the CDR3 reads CASTDRWDVRGYTF. The CDR3 DNA reads as TGCGCCAGCACCGACAGGTGGGATGTGAGAGGCTACACCTTC.

At least ten counts were recorded for this clonotype. V gene TRBV28 combines with J gene TRBJ2-5; 11 nucleotides agree with TRBD1. Germline values: CDR1 MDHEN, CDR2 SYDVKM. The CDR3 extends over 16 amino acids. With V trimmed by 4 bases and J by 1 base, 5 bases remained unmatched. This CDR3 reads CASSSSGTGGQETQYF. The CDR3 coding sequence is TGTGCCAGCAGTTCTTCCGGGACAGGGGGCCAAGAGACCCAGTACTTC.

This clonotype was seen only a few times. The chain combines TRBV6-5 with TRBJ1-2, with D unclear. CDR1 and CDR2 (germline): MNHEY, SVGAGI. Trimming took off 7 bases at V and 2 bases at J, with 26 bases between the two ends. The CDR3 length is 18 residues. CDR3 DNA sequence: TGTGCCAGCACCCCACATACATTTGACGGATCCCCCAACTATGGCTACACCTTC. Translated: CASTPHTFDGSPNYGYTF.

The J gene is TRBJ2-5, the V gene TRBV6-2 or TRBV6-3; maybe TRBD2 (6 bases). Germline loops: CDR1 MNHEY, CDR2 SVGEGT. The CDR3 has 12 residues. Trimming removed 7 bases from V and 5 bases from J, with 11 bases in between. For the CDR3, the DNA is TGTGCCAGCAAGGAGGGCGAGGAGACCCAGTACTTC. It codes for CASKEGEETQYF.

This clonotype occurred once. The gene calls are TRBV6-5 and TRBJ2-7; 8 bases are a match to TRBD1. V shed 6 bases, J shed 3 bases, and the junction held 7 bases outside the gene matches. The CDR3 has 14 residues. CDR1 and CDR2 from the germline V gene are MNHEY and SVGAGI. CDR3: CASRWGRGRYEQYF. The CDR3 DNA follows: TGTGCCAGCAGGTGGGGCAGGGGGCGCTACGAGCAGTACTTC.